The 10 T cell receptor beta chains in this list originate from one sample, sequenced in a study of cytomegalovirus exposure and HLA in healthy donors. The PCR ran on 60 Vbeta and 13 Jbeta primers. Sequenced by immunoSEQ multiplex PCR; TCRdb stores in-frame clones only, minus some. The sample carries tens of thousands of clones, more than 55% recorded once. Material: PBMCs. The receptor set was obtained from a man in his sixties in good health and CMV-seropositive.

This clone was recorded once. V and J are TRBV11-2 and TRBJ2-5; D ambiguous. CDR3 length equals 13 residues. The V end lost 1 base, the J end lost 1 base, and 4 bases lay between the germline ends. Germline assignment: CDR1 SGHAT and CDR2 FQNNGV. The CDR3 DNA reads TGTGCCAGCAGCTTAGCACTCCAAGAGACCCAGTACTTC. Protein: CASSLALQETQYF.

This rearrangement joins TRBV29-1 to TRBJ2-7; 14 bases are shared with TRBD2. V dropped 6 bases and J dropped 5; count of bases not matched to a gene: 6. This CDR3 spans 14 amino acids. Looked up from germline, CDR1 is SQVTM and CDR2 is ANQGSEA. The DNA for the CDR3 is TGCAGCGTGGAGGGACTAGCGGGAGCCGACGAGCAGTACTTC. This encodes CSVEGLAGADEQYF.

This clone was counted a single time. The chain joins TRBV11-2 to TRBJ2-5; TRBD1 is a possible D gene (6 bases). The J call may not be correct, given that the DNA end is closer to TRBJ2-7. CDR1 is SGHAT and CDR2 is FQNNGV in the germline V gene. CDR3 size: 13 residues. CDR3 amino acids: CASSFSQGYEQYF. CDR3 nucleotides: TGTGCCAGCAGCTTCTCACAGGGTTACGAGCAGTACTTC.

The V call is TRBV28, the J call TRBJ1-1; D uncertain. V was cut by 2 bases and J by 0 bases, with 7 bases left in between. CDR3 length: 14 residues. Germline values: CDR1 MDHEN, CDR2 SYDVKM. The CDR3 protein is CASSLPVLNTEAFF. Here the CDR3 DNA reads TGTGCCAGCAGTTTACCGGTTTTGAACACTGAAGCTTTCTTT.

The chain couples TRBV7-9 to TRBJ2-2; 7 nucleotides line up with TRBD1. Germline V lookup: CDR1 SEHNR, CDR2 FQNEAQ (reference sequence). CDR3 length equals 15 residues. The J segment lost 6 bases and the V segment lost 7 bases, leaving 11 bases of the junction unmatched. The CDR3 region has the DNA TGTGCCAGCACGTGGGACAGTGTCTTCTCCGGGGAGCTGTTTTTT. This gives the protein CASTWDSVFSGELFF.

V gene TRBV28 combines with J gene TRBJ1-1; D gene unclear. The V end was cut by 4 bases, the J end by 7 bases, with 10 bases between. Looked up from germline, CDR1 is MDHEN and CDR2 is SYDVKM. The CDR3 runs to 12 residues. The CDR3 DNA reads as TGTGCCAGCAGTTCCCGCGGCCGTGAAGCTTTCTTT. Protein product: CASSSRGREAFF.

This chain links TRBV6-1 with TRBJ2-7; 8 bases align to TRBD1. CDR1 is MNHNS and CDR2 is SASEGT in the germline V gene. The trim removed 5 bases at V and 5 bases at J, leaving 8 bases unmatched. There are 14 residues in the CDR3. The chain's CDR3 is CASSRQGRTNEQYF. The CDR3 bases are TGTGCCAGCAGTAGACAGGGGCGGACGAACGAGCAGTACTTC.

This chain uses TRBV27 with TRBJ2-7, with 11 nucleotides matching TRBD2. The CDR3 is 15 residues long. With 4 bases clipped from V and 3 bases from J, the junction kept 5 bases outside the gene matches. CDR1 and CDR2 from the germline V gene are MNHEY and SMNVEV (reference sequence). The CDR3 here is CASSSLAGGNYEQYF. As DNA, the CDR3 is TGTGCCAGCAGTTCGCTAGCGGGAGGAAACTACGAGCAGTACTTC.

The V gene is TRBV5-1, the J gene TRBJ2-7; TRBD2 matches at 9 bases. V was clipped by 0 bases and J by 3 bases; unmatched bases: 7. Germline CDR1 and CDR2: SGHRS and YFSETQ. The CDR3 sequence is 16 residues long. CDR3 loop: CASSLVGSGGDYEQYF. For the CDR3, the DNA is TGCGCCAGCAGCTTGGTGGGTAGCGGGGGCGACTACGAGCAGTACTTC. The full variable domain, with the rest looked up from reference TRBV5-1 and TRBJ2-7, is KAGVTQTPRYLIKTRGQQVTLSCSPISGHRSVSWYQQTPGQGLQFLFEYFSETQRNKGNFPGRFSGRQFSNSRSEMNVSTLELGDSALYLCASSLVGSGGDYEQYFGPGTRLTVT.

CDR3 in amino acids: CASGLAWTGGELFF. CDR3 DNA: TGTGCTAGTGGTTTGGCCTGGACAGGGGGCGAGCTGTTTTTT. The chain recombines TRBV12-5 with TRBJ2-2; TRBD1 matches 11 bases. Looked up from germline, CDR1 is LGHNT and CDR2 is FRNRAP. This CDR3 has 14 amino acids. Losses at the gene ends were 1 base for V and 11 bases for J; bases not matched to a gene: 3.